This TCR beta chain was documented in a study of neoadjuvant nivolumab and ipilimumab in lung cancer. Study-level points and caveats: Blood richness before therapy tracked richness in tumors resected after neoadjuvant therapy. Only a single major-pathologic-response sample was available for clonality analysis.

Sequenced by immunoSEQ multiplex PCR; TCRdb stores in-frame clones only, minus some. Among about 28,000 clones listed, roughly 76% were seen once. This clone has just a few counts. Its antigen is undetermined. In germline, CDR1 is SGHTA, CDR2 FQGNSA. Deletions cut 7 bases from V and 2 bases from J, with 15 bases between. The CDR3 has 14 residues. V and J are TRBV7-2 and TRBJ2-7, with a possible D match to TRBD1 (8 bases). This sample comprised tumor tissue, obtained after neoadjuvant nivolumab, alone or with ipilimumab, at or shortly before surgery. The receptor's source is an adult with non-small cell lung cancer. CDR3 sequence: CASTTGGDTYEQYF. The CDR3 nucleotides are TGTGCCAGCACCACAGGGGGGGACACCTACGAGCAGTACTTC.